These 26 T cell receptor beta chains were sequenced from one sample in a study of cytomegalovirus exposure and HLA in healthy donors. Both 60 Vbeta primers and 13 Jbeta primers went into the PCR. Clones were read by immunoSEQ multiplex PCR, and TCRdb kept only the in-frame ones, dropping some. The profile shows tens of thousands of clones, around 76% of them singletons. The sample comprised PBMCs. The receptors were gathered from a man aged 25-45 years in good health and CMV-seropositive.

A few counts support this clone. The chain links TRBV5-1 to TRBJ2-1; 10 bases match TRBD1. This CDR3 is 15 amino acids long. Trimming removed 6 bases from V and 5 bases from J; junction bases left unmatched: 8. Germline CDR1 reads SGHRS; CDR2 reads YFSETQ. The CDR3 DNA reads TGCGCCAGCACCGACAGGGGGCGAAGGGACAATGAGCAGTTCTTC. This sequence encodes CASTDRGRRDNEQFF.

The chain joins TRBV15 to TRBJ2-2; no definite D call. CDR3 length equals 14 residues. Germline CDR1 and CDR2: LNHNV and YYDKDF (reference sequence). Trimming shortened V by 0 bases and J by 8 bases, and 10 bases separated the two germline ends. The CDR3 protein is CATSRDKLSGELFF. DNA for the CDR3: TGTGCCACCAGCAGAGATAAATTATCGGGGGAGCTGTTTTTT.

The chain recombines TRBV10-3 with TRBJ2-3; the match to TRBD2 covers 9 bases. Germline CDR1 and CDR2: ENHRY and SYGVKD. The CDR3 is made up of 16 amino acids. With 3 bases clipped from V and 0 bases from J, the junction kept 4 bases outside the gene matches. The DNA for the CDR3 is TGTGCCATCAGTGATATTAGCGGGAGTAGCACAGATACGCAGTATTTT. It specifies CAISDISGSSTDTQYF.

CDR3 region: CASTNVAGAGNEQFF. The CDR3 DNA reads as TGTGCCAGCACCAACGTGGCAGGGGCGGGCAATGAGCAGTTCTTC. The chain uses TRBV6-4 and TRBJ2-1, with D possibly being TRBD1 (6 bases). CDR3 length: 15 amino acids. V dropped 7 bases and J dropped 6 bases, with 19 bases sitting between them. Germline CDR1 and CDR2: MRHNA and SNTAGT.

The chain recombines TRBV5-1 with TRBJ2-3, with 7 bases lining up with TRBD2. CDR3 length: 16 residues. The germline V gene has CDR1 SGHRS and CDR2 YFSETQ. The junction had 9 bases not matched to a gene; V was cut back by 2 bases and J by 3 bases. For the CDR3, the DNA is TGCGCCAGCAGCTTTGCAGCGGGGTGGAGTACAGATACGCAGTATTTT. It encodes CASSFAAGWSTDTQYF.

This clone was recorded a few times. The genes are TRBV5-4 and TRBJ1-1; D is unclear. V lost 0 bases and J lost 4, with 10 bases in between. CDR1 is SGHNT, CDR2 YYREEE, per germline (reference sequence). The CDR3 runs to 14 residues. CDR3 nucleotide sequence: TGTGCCAGCAGCTTGGGGGCCGGGAGCACTGAAGCTTTCTTT. This encodes CASSLGAGSTEAFF.

This clone has only one observation. The rearrangement uses TRBV6-5 and TRBJ2-5, with 7 bases that match TRBD1. The DNA end favors TRBJ2-7, so the J call may be wrong. The CDR3 length is 13 residues. Germline-derived CDR1 and CDR2 are MNHEY and SVGAGI. CDR3 protein: CASSRQGANEQYF. The CDR3 nucleotides read TGTGCCAGCAGTAGACAGGGAGCTAACGAGCAGTACTTC.

J is TRBJ2-5 and V is TRBV6-1; D gene uncertain. This CDR3 has 13 residues. Trimming took off 1 base at V and 4 bases at J, with 7 bases between the two ends. Germline loops: CDR1 MNHNS, CDR2 SASEGT. CDR3 residues: CASSEVYGETQYF. For the CDR3, the DNA is TGTGCCAGCAGTGAAGTCTATGGAGAGACCCAGTACTTC.

Regarding this clone: The junction does not match germline at one end; this may be a read error. The chain recombines TRBV7-9 with TRBJ1-1; 8 bases fit TRBD1. The CDR3 sequence is 15 residues long. CDR1 is SEHNR and CDR2 is FQNEAQ in the germline V gene (reference sequence). The CDR3 reads CSSSLRGTGDTEAFF. In nucleotides, the CDR3 is TGTTCCAGCAGCTTAAGGGGGACAGGAGACACTGAAGCTTTCTTT.

About this clone itself: The identical CDR3 is also encoded by other nucleotide sequences in the sample. The V call is TRBV12-2, the J call TRBJ2-7; TRBD1, the table's D call, lacks a check against the DNA. TRBV12-2 is labeled a pseudogene. This CDR3 has 19 residues. The CDR3 protein is CASRPPPVGTGGSPYEQYF. DNA of the CDR3: TGTGCAAGTCGCCCCCCTCCTGTAGGGACAGGGGGTTCCCCCTACGAGCAGTACTTC.

The CDR3 DNA reads as TGTGCCAGCAGCCCCCGGACTGAGGATGAAAAACTGTTTTTT. The encoded protein is CASSPRTEDEKLFF. The chain is built from TRBV9 and TRBJ1-4; no reliable D call. The V end lost 4 bases, the J end lost 6 bases, and 13 bases lay between the germline ends. The CDR3 spans 14 residues. Germline V lookup: CDR1 SGDLS, CDR2 YYNGEE. Based on the CDR3 plus reference TRBV9 and TRBJ1-4, the full variable domain is DSGVTQTPKHLITATGQRVTLRCSPRSGDLSVYWYQQSLDQGLQFLIQYYNGEERAKGNILERFSAQQFPDLHSELNLSSLELGDSALYFCASSPRTEDEKLFFGSGTQLSVL.

This chain joins TRBV5-1 and TRBJ1-1, with a weak D call TRBD1 (6 bases). The CDR3 has 18 residues. With 2 bases removed from V and 8 bases from J, the gap between germline ends came to 28 bases. The germline CDR1 and CDR2 sequences are SGHRS and YFSETQ. The CDR3 coding sequence is TGCGCCAGCAGCTTTCTTCATCGCCCCCAGGGGCCGGCCTCCGAAGCTTTCTTT. Protein product: CASSFLHRPQGPASEAFF.

The chain has TRBV4-2 and TRBJ1-2, with unresolved D. The V and J ends lost 0 bases and 2 bases respectively, with 10 bases between them. The CDR3 consists of 15 residues. Germline CDR1 LGHNA, CDR2 YNFKEQ. The CDR3 region has the DNA TGTGCCAGCAGCCAAGATGGCGGGTGGAACTATGGCTACACCTTC. Its protein product is CASSQDGGWNYGYTF.

This chain connects TRBV30 to TRBJ1-2, with D unclear. The CDR3 contains 15 residues. The V end was cut by 0 bases, the J end by 4 bases, with 15 bases between. The germline CDR1 and CDR2 sequences are GTSNPN and SVGIG (reference sequence). CDR3 DNA sequence: TGTGCCTGGAGTGTACGGGAGGTGGAACTCTATGGCTACACCTTC. Amino acids: CAWSVREVELYGYTF.

The V call is TRBV30, the J call TRBJ2-3, with D maybe TRBD2 (6 bases). The CDR3 covers 15 residues. Trimming pared 1 base from V and 0 bases from J, leaving 11 bases between. CDR1 is GTSNPN, CDR2 SVGIG, per germline (reference sequence). CDR3 sequence reads: CAWSDGGTSTDTQYF. In DNA, the CDR3 is TGTGCCTGGAGTGACGGCGGGACTAGCACAGATACGCAGTATTTT. Variable domain in full (rest from reference TRBV30 and TRBJ2-3): SQTIHQWPATLVQPVGSPLSLECTVEGTSNPNLYWYRQAAGRGLQLLFYSVGIGQISSEVPQNLSASRPQDRQFILSSKKLLLSDSGFYLCAWSDGGTSTDTQYFGPGTRLTVL.

V usage is TRBV7-3 and J usage is TRBJ2-1; TRBD2 might be the D (5 bases). Per the germline V gene, CDR1 is SGHTA and CDR2 is FQGTGA. The CDR3 has 15 residues. V lost 5 bases to trimming and J lost 4 bases, with 15 bases between them. CDR3 region: CASSMGDITYNEQFF. The CDR3 nucleotides read TGTGCCAGCAGCATGGGAGACATAACTTACAATGAGCAGTTCTTC.

This chain connects TRBV5-4 to TRBJ2-2, with TRBD1 as a possible D gene (5 bases). Trimming pared 0 bases from V and 8 bases from J, leaving 8 bases between. The CDR3 loop spans 13 amino acids. The germline gives CDR1 SGHNT, CDR2 YYREEE (reference sequence). DNA for the CDR3: TGTGCCAGCAGCTTGGAGGGGTTTGGGGAGCTGTTTTTT. Translation gives CASSLEGFGELFF.

This sequence joins TRBV28 and TRBJ2-1; TRBD2 aligns across 8 bases. The CDR3 is 14 amino acids. V gave up 9 bases and J gave up 3 bases; unmatched junction bases: 7. CDR1 MDHEN and CDR2 SYDVKM come from the germline V gene. The DNA for the CDR3 is TGTGCCAGTAAGAGCGGGGGAATCTACAATGAGCAGTTCTTC. Residues: CASKSGGIYNEQFF.

The rearrangement joins TRBV29-1 to TRBJ2-5; 14 bases align to TRBD2. The CDR3 covers 15 residues. Germline V CDR1 and CDR2: SQVTM, ANQGSEA. The V segment lost 5 bases and the J segment 4 bases; nucleotides outside the gene matches: 6. CDR3: CSVTPTSGGGETQYF. The CDR3 bases are TGCAGCGTTACCCCGACTAGCGGGGGGGGAGAGACCCAGTACTTC.

This CDR3 reads CASSLVGGNSPLHF. The CDR3 DNA is TGTGCCAGCAGCTTGGTAGGGGGCAATTCACCCCTCCACTTT. The rearrangement links TRBV5-6 to TRBJ1-6, with TRBD1 identical over 7 bases. Trimming removed 0 bases from V and 7 bases from J; junction bases left unmatched: 1. This CDR3 spans 14 amino acids. Looked up from germline, CDR1 is SGHDT and CDR2 is YYEEEE.

The CDR3 DNA sequence: TGTGCCAGCAGCTTAGGTTGGGAAACAGGGGGCCCTCAGCCCCAGCATTTT. It yields the protein CASSLGWETGGPQPQHF. The chain combines TRBV5-6 with TRBJ1-5; the match to TRBD1 covers 9 bases. The J segment lost 6 bases and the V segment lost 2 bases, leaving 12 bases of the junction unmatched. This CDR3 comprises 17 residues. In germline, CDR1 is SGHDT, CDR2 YYEEEE.

The chain carries TRBV28 and TRBJ2-1, with TRBD2 identical over 9 bases. The CDR3 consists of 18 residues. Germline V CDR1 and CDR2: MDHEN, SYDVKM. V lost 3 bases to trimming and J lost 6 bases; unmatched junction nucleotides: 15. The CDR3 DNA is TGTGCCAGCAGTTTTCAGGGGCGGGGGGGCCTAGGCGGCAATGAGCAGTTCTTC. It encodes CASSFQGRGGLGGNEQFF. Full variable domain (rest looked up from reference TRBV28 and TRBJ2-1): DVKVTQSSRYLVKRTGEKVFLECVQDMDHENMFWYRQDPGLGLRLIYFSYDVKMKEKGDIPEGYSVSREKKERFSLILESASTNQTSMYLCASSFQGRGGLGGNEQFFGPGTRLTVL.

This clone was detected a few times. The chain joins TRBV5-1 to TRBJ2-7, with D possibly TRBD1 on 6 matching bases. V gave up 0 bases and J gave up 5 bases, with 15 bases separating them. The CDR3 consists of 15 residues. The V gene's germline CDR1 is SGHRS and CDR2 YFSETQ. The CDR3 loop is CASSLETGRGNEQYF. In DNA form, the CDR3 reads TGCGCCAGCAGCTTGGAAACAGGGCGCGGCAACGAGCAGTACTTC.

The chain links TRBV6-1 to TRBJ2-5, with 9 bases aligning to TRBD1. Germline loops: CDR1 MNHNS, CDR2 SASEGT. V dropped 4 bases and J dropped 1; count of bases not matched to a gene: 16. The CDR3 sequence is 19 residues long. The CDR3 here is CASSVIRGSGDRAQETQYF. In nucleotides, the CDR3 is TGTGCCAGCAGTGTGATCCGTGGGTCTGGGGACAGGGCCCAAGAGACCCAGTACTTC.

The genes are TRBV5-4 and TRBJ2-3, with TRBD2 matching over 8 bases. Trimming removed 0 bases from V and 1 base from J; junction bases left unmatched: 10. Per the germline V gene, CDR1 is SGHNT and CDR2 is YYREEE (reference sequence). CDR3 size: 18 residues. The CDR3 spells CASSLAHFQRGRTDTQYF. For the CDR3, the DNA is TGTGCCAGCAGCTTGGCTCATTTCCAGCGGGGGCGCACAGATACGCAGTATTTT.

V usage is TRBV5-1 and J usage is TRBJ2-5; TRBD2 agrees at 14 bases. Trimming at V came to 3 bases and at J to 4 bases, leaving 11 bases not matched to a gene. From germline, CDR1 is SGHRS and CDR2 YFSETQ. The CDR3 consists of 18 residues. This CDR3 is CASSSGTSGGQGLETQYF. DNA for the CDR3: TGCGCCAGCAGCTCGGGGACTAGCGGGGGCCAGGGTTTAGAGACCCAGTACTTC.